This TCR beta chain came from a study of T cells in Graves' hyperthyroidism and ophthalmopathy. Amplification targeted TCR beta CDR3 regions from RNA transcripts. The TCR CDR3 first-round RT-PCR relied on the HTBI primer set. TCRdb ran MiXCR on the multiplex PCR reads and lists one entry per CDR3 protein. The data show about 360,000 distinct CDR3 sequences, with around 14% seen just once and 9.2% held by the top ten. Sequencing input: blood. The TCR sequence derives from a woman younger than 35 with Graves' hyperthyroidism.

The CDR3 DNA sequence: TGCAGTGCGAAGCCGGGGGGGAGCTCCTACAATGAGCAGTTCTTC. Protein product: CSAKPGGSSYNEQFF. The V call is TRBV20-1, the J call TRBJ2-1; 8 nucleotides match TRBD2. The CDR3 runs to 15 residues. Germline values: CDR1 DFQATT, CDR2 SNEGSKA (reference sequence). The trim removed 6 bases at V and 0 bases at J, leaving 7 bases unmatched.